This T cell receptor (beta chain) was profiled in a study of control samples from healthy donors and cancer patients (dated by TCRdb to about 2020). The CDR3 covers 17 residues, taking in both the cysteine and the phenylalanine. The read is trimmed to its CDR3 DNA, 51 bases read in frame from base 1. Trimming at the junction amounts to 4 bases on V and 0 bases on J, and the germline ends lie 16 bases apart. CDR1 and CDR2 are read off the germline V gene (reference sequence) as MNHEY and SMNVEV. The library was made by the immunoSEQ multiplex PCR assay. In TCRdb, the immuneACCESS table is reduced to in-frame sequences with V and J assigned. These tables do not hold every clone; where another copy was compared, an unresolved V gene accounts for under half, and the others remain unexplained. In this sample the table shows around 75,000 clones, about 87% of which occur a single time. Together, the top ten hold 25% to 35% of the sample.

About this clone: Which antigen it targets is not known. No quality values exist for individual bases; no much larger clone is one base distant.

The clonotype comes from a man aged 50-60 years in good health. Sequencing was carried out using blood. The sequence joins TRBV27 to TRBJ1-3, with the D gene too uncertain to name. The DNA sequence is TGTGCCAGCAGTTCCATCGGGTCGGGAATCTCTGGAAACACCATATATTTT. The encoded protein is CASSSIGSGISGNTIYF.